This TCR beta chain was documented in a study of T cell responses to AZD1222 COVID-19 vaccine. Whole-study findings and limits: Unmutated variant regions reportedly attract nearly half of all spike-specific TCRs.

As for this clone: Its antigen is unknown.

The CDR3 spans 12 residues. V lost 8 bases to trimming and J lost 11 bases, with 18 bases between them. Using immunoSEQ multiplex PCR, the repertoire was profiled, and TCRdb retains in-frame clones only, with some absent. The repertoire has 26,000 or so clones, roughly 84% of them found once; the top ten carry roughly a third. This chain uses TRBV12-3 or TRBV12-4 with TRBJ1-1; TRBD1 is a possible D gene (5 bases). This sequence originates from an adult who received the AZD1222 COVID-19 vaccine. The source was peripheral blood, collected 28 days after the second AZD1222 dose. CDR3 in DNA: TGTGCCAGCGCTTTTAGGGGCAATAGCGCTTTCTTT. Encoded protein: CASAFRGNSAFF.